This TCR beta chain comes out of a study of early T cells in non-severe SARS-CoV-2 infection. Germline V gene data show CDR1 as SGHRS and CDR2 as YFSETQ. The length of the CDR3 is 15 residues. V lost 4 bases to trimming and J lost 0 bases; unmatched junction nucleotides: 4. From the 5' RACE reads, TCRdb called clonotypes with MiXCR, one entry per CDR3 protein. The table records around 59,000 distinct CDR3 sequences, around 12% of them present only once. The TCR comes from an adult who was a healthcare worker with PCR-confirmed SARS-CoV-2 infection or an uninfected control (not recorded which). The V gene is TRBV5-1, the J gene TRBJ2-1; 7 nucleotides match TRBD1. Material for sequencing was whole blood. The CDR3 loop reads CASSPTGASYNEQFF. The CDR3 DNA reads as TGCGCCAGCAGCCCCACAGGGGCCTCCTACAATGAGCAGTTCTTC.